This T cell receptor beta chain is drawn from a study of T cell repertoires in cytomegalovirus infection. CDR1 SGHTA and CDR2 FQGNSA come from the germline V gene. The junction had 6 bases not matched to a gene; V was cut back by 3 bases and J by 3 bases. The CDR3 spans 15 residues. TCRdb reprocessed the reads via MiXCR and lists one record per CDR3 protein. The sample consists of fewer than 300,000 distinct CDR3 sequences, about 25% of them appearing once. This clonotype was counted many times. This chain joins TRBV7-2 and TRBJ2-7; TRBD1 matches at 9 bases. The receptor comes from a human donor in good health (CMV status not recorded). Some clones in this sample may be carry-over from other donors' samples. The sample comprised PBMCs. The chain's CDR3 is CASSFDPGQGYEQYF. In DNA form, the CDR3 reads TGTGCCAGCAGCTTCGACCCGGGACAGGGCTACGAGCAGTACTTC. The complete variable domain, with remaining parts taken from reference TRBV7-2 and TRBJ2-7, reads GAGVSQSPSNKVTEKGKDVELRCDPISGHTALYWYRQSLGQGLEFLIYFQGNSAPDKSGLPSDRFSAERTGGSVSTLTIQRTQQEDSAVYLCASSFDPGQGYEQYFGPGTRLTVT.